This T cell receptor (beta chain) was sequenced for a study of cytomegalovirus exposure and HLA in healthy donors. Use of 60 Vbeta and 13 Jbeta primers characterized the PCR. TCRdb's table, derived via immunoSEQ multiplex PCR, lists solely in-frame clones and lacks some. Reported are roughly 78,000 clones; the ten largest clones contain roughly 0.9%. With 5 bases removed from V and 4 bases from J, the gap between germline ends came to 15 bases. Germline V CDR1 and CDR2: SEHNR, FQNEAQ (reference sequence). The CDR3 is 15 amino acids. This receptor was taken from a boy younger than 18 in good health and CMV-seronegative. Sequencing input: PBMCs. V gene TRBV7-9 combines with J gene TRBJ2-1; a weak D match, TRBD2 (6 bases). Written as DNA, the CDR3 is TGTGCCAGCAGCACTCGACTAGGGCCTTACAATGAGCAGTTCTTC. Encoded protein: CASSTRLGPYNEQFF.